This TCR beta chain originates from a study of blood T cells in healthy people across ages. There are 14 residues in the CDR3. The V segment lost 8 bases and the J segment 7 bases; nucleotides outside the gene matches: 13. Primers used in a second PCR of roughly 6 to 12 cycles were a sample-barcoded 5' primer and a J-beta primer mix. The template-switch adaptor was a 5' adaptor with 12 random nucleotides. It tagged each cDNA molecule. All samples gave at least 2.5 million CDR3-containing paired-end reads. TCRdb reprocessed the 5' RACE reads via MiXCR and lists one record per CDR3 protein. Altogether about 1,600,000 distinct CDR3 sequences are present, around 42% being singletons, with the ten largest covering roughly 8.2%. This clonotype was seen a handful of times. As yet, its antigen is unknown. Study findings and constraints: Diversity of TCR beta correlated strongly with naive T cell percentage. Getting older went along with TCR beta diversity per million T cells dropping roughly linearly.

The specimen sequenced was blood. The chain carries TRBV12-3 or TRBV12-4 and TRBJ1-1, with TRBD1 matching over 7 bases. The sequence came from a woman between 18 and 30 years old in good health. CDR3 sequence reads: CASRIQGSHLEAFF. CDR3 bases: TGTGCCAGCCGGATACAGGGGTCCCATCTTGAAGCTTTCTTT.